This T cell receptor (beta chain) was profiled in a study of blood T cell repertoires in COVID-19. Study-level information: Some COVID-19 samples were acute and others convalescent; all came from the United States, Italy and Spain. The analysed material was cDNA or gDNA that came from T cells, B-cell-depleted T cells, or PBMCs.

Original handling: Estimates of nucleated cell counts were drawn from the amplification of reference gene primers. Some clones are missing from TCRdb's copy, which holds only in-frame ones; the method was immunoSEQ multiplex PCR. V, J and clone size are those of that table, while D and trimming were read from the DNA. This table holds about 140,000 clones, about 86% found once. This CDR3 is 14 amino acids long. V shed 5 bases and J 2 bases; nucleotides not matched to a gene: 3. The germline CDR1 and CDR2 sequences are MDHEN and SYDVKM. The sequenced sample consisted of peripheral blood. The chain combines TRBV28 with TRBJ1-2, with TRBD1 matching over 9 bases. This clonotype was obtained from an older woman with acute or convalescent COVID-19. CDR3 sequence reads: CASSKGQGNYGYTF. The CDR3 DNA reads TGTGCCAGCAGTAAGGGACAGGGAAACTATGGCTACACCTTC.